This TCR beta chain was sequenced for a study of OX40 agonist ivuxolimab in advanced cancers. Produced via immunoSEQ multiplex PCR; TCRdb's table is partial and in-frame only. The sample lists about 66,000 clones, around 91% occurring once. In germline, CDR1 is GTSNPN, CDR2 SVGIG (reference sequence). CDR3 size: 16 residues. Germline trimming cut 1 base from V and 3 bases from J; bases unmatched to any gene: 11. This sample comprised CD4+ or CD8+ T cells sorted from blood, obtained in a trial of the OX40 agonist ivuxolimab. The genes are TRBV30 and TRBJ1-2; 7 nucleotides line up with TRBD1. This clonotype was obtained from an adult with an advanced solid tumor such as melanoma, head and neck, liver or kidney cancer. The CDR3 region is CAWSGAPTDRDYGYTF. For the CDR3, the DNA is TGTGCCTGGAGTGGGGCTCCGACAGACAGGGACTATGGCTACACCTTC.